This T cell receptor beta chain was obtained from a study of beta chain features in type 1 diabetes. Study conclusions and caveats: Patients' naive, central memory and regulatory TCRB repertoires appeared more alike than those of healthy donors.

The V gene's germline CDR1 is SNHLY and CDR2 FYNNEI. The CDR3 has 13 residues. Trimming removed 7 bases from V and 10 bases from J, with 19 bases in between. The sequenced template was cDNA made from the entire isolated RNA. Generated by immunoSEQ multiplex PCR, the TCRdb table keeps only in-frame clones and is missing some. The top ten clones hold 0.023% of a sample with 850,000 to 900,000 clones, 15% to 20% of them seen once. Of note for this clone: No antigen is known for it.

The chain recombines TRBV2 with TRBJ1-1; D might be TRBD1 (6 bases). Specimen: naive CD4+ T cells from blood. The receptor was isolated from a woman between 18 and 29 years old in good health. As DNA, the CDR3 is TGTGCCAGCATCCTGGGGAGGACAGAACGAGCTTTCTTT. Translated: CASILGRTERAFF.